These 30 T cell receptor beta chains originate from one sample sequenced in a study of blood T cell repertoires in COVID-19. Clones were read by immunoSEQ multiplex PCR, and TCRdb kept only the in-frame ones, dropping some. The data contain approximately 210,000 clones, 89% of them singletons. Sequencing was performed on PBMCs or T cells enriched from blood (not recorded which). These receptors were collected from a woman under 30 who had recovered from COVID-19.

The rearrangement joins TRBV7-9 to TRBJ2-3; D remains unclear. The germline V gene has CDR1 SEHNR and CDR2 FQNEAQ (reference sequence). V was shortened by 6 bases and J by 0 bases, with 4 bases between the two germline ends. CDR3 size: 12 residues. Here the CDR3 DNA reads TGTGCCAGCAGGTCAAGCACAGATACGCAGTATTTT. Protein: CASRSSTDTQYF. Looking up the rest from reference TRBV7-9 and TRBJ2-3 gives the full variable domain: DTGVSQNPRHKITKRGQNVTFRCDPISEHNRLYWYRQTLGQGPEFLTYFQNEAQLEKSRLLSDRFSAERPKGSFSTLEIQRTEQGDSAMYLCASRSSTDTQYFGPGTRLTVL.

The CDR3 DNA reads TGTGCCACTTTAAAGTCTCGGACAGGGCACTTGTCTGGAAACACCATATATTTT. It encodes CATLKSRTGHLSGNTIYF. This chain joins TRBV7-8 and TRBJ1-3, with 8 bases fitting TRBD1. The CDR3 has 18 amino acids. Germline V CDR1 and CDR2: SGHVS, FQNEAQ. The trim removed 10 bases at V and 1 base at J, leaving 18 bases unmatched.

This clone is a singleton in its sample. The chain joins TRBV6-6 to TRBJ2-7, with D perhaps TRBD1 (6 bases). Trimming shortened V by 6 bases and J by 4 bases, and 19 bases separated the two germline ends. The CDR3 loop spans 15 amino acids. CDR1 and CDR2 from the germline V gene are MNHNY and SVGAGI (reference sequence). Here the CDR3 DNA reads TGTGCCAGCAGGACCCAATCTGGGGGCAGATACGAGCAGTACTTC. Translation: CASRTQSGGRYEQYF.

About this clone itself: Additional DNA sequences in this sample encode the identical CDR3. V is TRBV7-9 and J is TRBJ1-2; D gene uncertain. The germline V gene has CDR1 SEHNR and CDR2 FQNEAQ (reference sequence). The CDR3 spans 12 residues. V dropped 1 base and J dropped 5 bases, with 5 bases sitting between them. The CDR3 nucleotides read TGTGCCAGCAGCTTAGGAGATTATGGCTACACCTTC. It translates to CASSLGDYGYTF.

The chain couples TRBV5-1 to TRBJ2-1; D is unclear. The CDR3 length is 13 residues. Looked up from germline, CDR1 is SGHRS and CDR2 is YFSETQ. Between the trimmed V and J ends, which lost 0 bases and 3 bases, there was a span of 4 bases. DNA for the CDR3: TGCGCCAGCAGCTTGGCTAGCTACAATGAGCAGTTCTTC. Translating gives CASSLASYNEQFF.

Turning to this clone: The sample carries other DNA sequences with the same CDR3. This chain connects TRBV9 to TRBJ2-5; D gene unclear. Between the trimmed V and J ends, which lost 4 bases and 0 bases, there was a span of 4 bases. The CDR3 totals 12 residues. Germline CDR1 SGDLS, CDR2 YYNGEE. The CDR3: CASSPYQETQYF. CDR3 bases: TGTGCCAGCAGCCCCTACCAAGAGACCCAGTACTTC.

In DNA, the CDR3 is TGCGCCAGCAGCCACAGGACTAGTTCACGGGATGAGCAGTTCTTC. Translating gives CASSHRTSSRDEQFF. The chain joins TRBV4-1 to TRBJ2-1; the match to TRBD2 covers 7 bases. The CDR3 totals 15 residues. Germline loops: CDR1 MGHRA, CDR2 YSYEKL. J lost 8 bases, V lost 3 bases, and 10 bases had no gene match.

The genes are TRBV7-6 and TRBJ2-1; 11 nucleotides line up with TRBD2. The ends lost 5 bases at V and 8 bases at J; junction bases unmatched: 14. The CDR3 is made up of 17 amino acids. Germline loops: CDR1 SGHVS, CDR2 FNYEAQ. In DNA form, the CDR3 reads TGTGCCAGCAGCCCAGGTCCTCTAACTAGCGGGGGATATGAGCAGTTCTTC. Encoded protein: CASSPGPLTSGGYEQFF.

The chain employs TRBV30 and TRBJ1-3; D unclear. CDR3 size: 13 residues. V was cut by 2 bases and J by 8 bases, with 13 bases left in between. Germline CDR1 reads GTSNPN; CDR2 reads SVGIG (reference sequence). Here the CDR3 reads CAWSPRAPDTIYF. The CDR3 DNA sequence: TGTGCCTGGAGTCCCCGCGCTCCGGACACCATATATTTT.

This sequence joins TRBV5-1 and TRBJ2-5; 8 bases fit TRBD1. CDR3 length: 15 residues. Germline V gene sequence: CDR1 SGHRS, CDR2 YFSETQ. V lost 6 bases to trimming and J lost 4 bases; unmatched junction nucleotides: 11. The CDR3 region is CASKDRGSGAETQYF. The CDR3 coding sequence is TGCGCCAGCAAAGACAGGGGAAGTGGGGCAGAGACCCAGTACTTC.

In DNA, the CDR3 is TGTGCCAGCAGCTTGGGGTGGGGGACAGGGAACTACGAGCAGTACTTC. It encodes CASSLGWGTGNYEQYF. The chain is built from TRBV5-5 and TRBJ2-7, with 9 nucleotides matching TRBD1. V was pared by 0 bases and J by 3 bases, with 7 bases of the junction left unmatched. From germline, CDR1 is SGHKS and CDR2 YYEKEE (reference sequence). The CDR3 sequence is 16 residues long. Looking up the rest from reference TRBV5-5 and TRBJ2-7 gives the full variable domain: DAGVTQSPTHLIKTRGQQVTLRCSPISGHKSVSWYQQVLGQGPQFIFQYYEKEERGRGNFPDRFSARQFPNYSSELNVNALLLGDSALYLCASSLGWGTGNYEQYFGPGTRLTVT.

This clone came up a few times. The gene calls are TRBV7-9 and TRBJ2-5; 7 bases are a match to TRBD2. This CDR3 region has 15 residues. V lost 3 bases and J lost 1; bases outside the gene matches: 5. The germline V gene encodes CDR1 SEHNR and CDR2 FQNEAQ (reference sequence). The CDR3 region is CASSFSSGGQETQYF. The CDR3 DNA reads TGTGCCAGCAGCTTTTCGTCGGGGGGCCAAGAGACCCAGTACTTC.

The V call is TRBV12-3 or TRBV12-4, the J call TRBJ1-2; D might be TRBD1 (6 bases). The CDR3 has 13 residues. The V end was cut by 5 bases, the J end by 3 bases, with 10 bases between. CDR3 loop: CASSPQGYYGYTF. CDR3 bases: TGTGCCAGCAGTCCTCAGGGGTACTATGGCTACACCTTC.

This chain links TRBV9 with TRBJ1-2, with TRBD1 as a possible D gene (5 bases). Germline CDR1 is SGDLS and CDR2 is YYNGEE. The ends were cut back, 0 bases at V and 3 bases at J, with 12 bases in the middle. The CDR3 has 15 amino acids. The CDR3: CASSVAPGYDYGYTF. The CDR3 DNA is TGTGCCAGCAGCGTAGCCCCAGGGTATGACTATGGCTACACCTTC.

The rearrangement joins TRBV19 to TRBJ2-4; D unresolved. Germline V gives CDR1 LNHDA, CDR2 SQIVND (reference sequence). The V end lost 7 bases, the J end lost 0 bases, and 7 bases lay between the germline ends. The CDR3 covers 13 residues. The CDR3 nucleotides are TGTGCCAGTAAACAGATAGCCAAAAACATTCAGTACTTC. Translated, it gives CASKQIAKNIQYF. Full variable domain (missing parts from reference TRBV19 and TRBJ2-4): DGGITQSPKYLFRKEGQNVTLSCEQNLNHDAMYWYRQDPGQGLRLIYYSQIVNDFQKGDIAEGYSVSREKKESFPLTVTSAQKNPTAFYLCASKQIAKNIQYFGAGTRLSVL.

The chain uses TRBV3-1 (or the pseudogene TRBV3-2) and TRBJ2-3, with TRBD2 matching over 8 bases. J lost 6 bases, V lost 0 bases, and 11 bases had no gene match. Germline lookup yields CDR1 LGHDT and CDR2 YNNKEL (reference sequence). The CDR3 is 17 amino acids. This CDR3 is CASSQDLTSVLSDTQYF. The CDR3, as DNA: TGTGCCAGCAGCCAAGATCTGACTAGCGTATTGAGCGATACGCAGTATTTT.

This chain connects TRBV9 to TRBJ1-2; D might be TRBD1 (6 bases). This CDR3 has 14 amino acids. Trimming took off 3 bases at V and 6 bases at J, with 15 bases between the two ends. Looked up from germline, CDR1 is SGDLS and CDR2 is YYNGEE. Here the CDR3 reads CASSDQTGRNGYTF. The CDR3 DNA follows: TGTGCCAGCAGCGATCAGACAGGCCGAAATGGCTACACCTTC.

This sequence joins TRBV29-1 and TRBJ2-7, with 10 bases aligning to TRBD1. The CDR3 loop spans 14 amino acids. Trimming cost V 6 bases and J 2 bases; bases outside gene matches: 7. From germline, CDR1 is SQVTM and CDR2 ANQGSEA. CDR3 DNA: TGCAGCGTCGCTGGGACAGGGGTAGCCTACGAGCAGTACTTC. This encodes CSVAGTGVAYEQYF.

The rearrangement joins TRBV25-1 to TRBJ2-5; 8 positions match TRBD2. CDR1 and CDR2 from the germline V gene are MGHDK and SYGVNS. V was clipped by 4 bases and J by 6 bases; unmatched bases: 10. This CDR3 is 15 amino acids long. The CDR3 loop reads CASSGVSGALKTQYF. The CDR3 DNA is TGTGCCAGCAGTGGTGTTAGCGGGGCGCTAAAGACCCAGTACTTC.

This sequence joins TRBV29-1 and TRBJ1-1; D not certain. V was shortened by 5 bases and J by 2 bases, with 15 bases between the two germline ends. CDR1 is SQVTM and CDR2 is ANQGSEA in the germline V gene. The CDR3 covers 14 residues. This CDR3 is CSVLRALSNTEAFF. In nucleotides, the CDR3 is TGCAGCGTTCTGCGTGCCCTCTCAAACACTGAAGCTTTCTTT.

V is TRBV28 and J is TRBJ1-5; D is perhaps TRBD1 (5 bases). The CDR3 contains 19 residues. V dropped 1 base and J dropped 0 bases, with 19 bases sitting between them. Germline V CDR1 and CDR2: MDHEN, SYDVKM. CDR3 bases: TGTGCCAGCAGTTTATTTCTTTATGGGGGGAGGATTAGCAATCAGCCCCAGCATTTT. Protein: CASSLFLYGGRISNQPQHF.

The genes are TRBV19 and TRBJ1-6, with 7 bases lining up with TRBD1. With V trimmed by 1 base and J by 7 bases, 4 bases remained unmatched. This CDR3 is built from 15 residues. Per germline, CDR1 LNHDA and CDR2 SQIVND (reference sequence). The CDR3 loop is CASSIAGTANSPLHF. The DNA of the CDR3 is TGTGCCAGTAGTATAGCCGGGACAGCCAATTCACCCCTCCACTTT. The full variable domain, with the rest looked up from reference TRBV19 and TRBJ1-6, is DGGITQSPKYLFRKEGQNVTLSCEQNLNHDAMYWYRQDPGQGLRLIYYSQIVNDFQKGDIAEGYSVSREKKESFPLTVTSAQKNPTAFYLCASSIAGTANSPLHFGNGTRLTVT.

This chain joins TRBV6-5 and TRBJ2-3; D is uncertain. V lost 6 bases and J 1 base, leaving 14 bases between the germline ends. This CDR3 comprises 15 residues. Germline V CDR1 and CDR2: MNHEY, SVGAGI. CDR3 sequence (DNA): TGTGCCAGCAGCTTCACCTACCAAGGCACAGATACGCAGTATTTT. It is translated as CASSFTYQGTDTQYF.

The V gene is TRBV27, the J gene TRBJ2-2, with 7 bases fitting TRBD2. V gave up 2 bases and J gave up 5 bases; unmatched junction bases: 5. From germline, CDR1 is MNHEY and CDR2 SMNVEV (reference sequence). CDR3 length: 15 amino acids. The CDR3 coding sequence is TGTGCCAGCAGTTTAGGCGGGGGAACTACCGGGGAGCTGTTTTTT. The encoded protein is CASSLGGGTTGELFF.

This clone was seen only a few times. The rearrangement joins TRBV2 to TRBJ1-6, with no clear D. V was trimmed by 6 bases and J by 7 bases, leaving 10 bases between them. Per the germline V gene, CDR1 is SNHLY and CDR2 is FYNNEI. This CDR3 has 13 residues. CDR3 loop: CASSDQQNSPLHF. CDR3 coding DNA: TGTGCCAGCAGCGACCAACAGAATTCACCCCTCCACTTT. The complete variable domain, with remaining parts taken from reference TRBV2 and TRBJ1-6, reads EPEVTQTPSHQVTQMGQEVILRCVPISNHLYFYWYRQILGQKVEFLVSFYNNEISEKSEIFDDQFSVERPDGSNFTLKIRSTKLEDSAMYFCASSDQQNSPLHFGNGTRLTVT.

The rearrangement links TRBV5-1 to TRBJ2-3; 7 positions agree with TRBD1. This CDR3 region has 16 residues. V trimming: 1 base; J trimming: 1 base; junction bases outside the gene matches: 6. The V gene's germline CDR1 is SGHRS and CDR2 YFSETQ. The CDR3 DNA is TGCGCCAGCAGCTTGTTCCGACAGGGCCGCACAGATACGCAGTATTTT. Its translation: CASSLFRQGRTDTQYF.

The V and J genes are TRBV4-1 and TRBJ2-7; TRBD1 aligns across 9 bases. The CDR3 consists of 14 residues. J lost 5 bases, V lost 3 bases, and 5 bases had no gene match. Per germline, CDR1 MGHRA and CDR2 YSYEKL. The CDR3 region is CASSQYTGGDEQYF. In DNA form, the CDR3 reads TGCGCCAGCAGCCAGTATACAGGGGGCGACGAGCAGTACTTC.

This sequence joins TRBV12-3 or TRBV12-4 and TRBJ2-1, with TRBD1 identical over 8 bases. The CDR3 consists of 12 residues. Trimming removed 10 bases from V and 4 bases from J; junction bases left unmatched: 3. DNA for the CDR3: TGTGCCACCCGGACAGGGTACAATGAGCAGTTCTTC. Residues: CATRTGYNEQFF.

The genes are TRBV7-7 and TRBJ2-5, with D perhaps matching TRBD1 (7 bases). The CDR3 runs to 16 residues. V lost 5 bases, J lost 4 bases, and 20 bases lay in between. Germline V lookup: CDR1 SSHAT, CDR2 FNYEAQ (reference sequence). The CDR3 DNA reads TGTGCCAGCAGCCAGGGGGGATCTCGGTTCGGAGAGACCCAGTACTTC. Protein product: CASSQGGSRFGETQYF.

The chain combines TRBV5-4 with TRBJ2-4; D unclear. CDR1 and CDR2 (germline): SGHNT, YYREEE (reference sequence). The ends were cut back, 4 bases at V and 0 bases at J, with 8 bases in the middle. The CDR3 sequence is 14 residues long. The CDR3 is CASSPDIAKNIQYF. The DNA for the CDR3 is TGTGCCAGCAGCCCCGACATAGCCAAAAACATTCAGTACTTC.